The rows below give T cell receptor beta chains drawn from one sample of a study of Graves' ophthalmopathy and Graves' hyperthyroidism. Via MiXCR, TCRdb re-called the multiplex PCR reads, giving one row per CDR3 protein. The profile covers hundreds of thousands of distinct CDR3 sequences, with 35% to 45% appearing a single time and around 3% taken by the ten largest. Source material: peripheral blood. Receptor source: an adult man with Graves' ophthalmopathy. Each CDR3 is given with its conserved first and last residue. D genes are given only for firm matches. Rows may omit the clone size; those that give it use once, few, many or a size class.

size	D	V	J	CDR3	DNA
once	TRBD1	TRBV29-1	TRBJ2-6	CSVRQGGANVLTF	TGCAGCGTTAGACAGGGTGGGGCCAACGTCCTGACTTTC
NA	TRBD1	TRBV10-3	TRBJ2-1	CATRSGQGYNEQFF	TGTGCCACCAGATCGGGACAGGGATACAATGAGCAGTTCTTC
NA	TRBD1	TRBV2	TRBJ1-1	CASTMTGSFTEAFF	TGTGCCAGCACCATGACAGGGAGTTTTACTGAAGCTTTCTTT
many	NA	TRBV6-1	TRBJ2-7	CASSAGPSSYEQYF	TGTGCCAGCAGTGCAGGGCCGAGTTCCTACGAGCAGTACTTC
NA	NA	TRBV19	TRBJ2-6	CASSSRTSSGANVLTF	TGTGCCAGTAGTTCCCGGACAAGCTCTGGGGCCAACGTCCTGACTTTC
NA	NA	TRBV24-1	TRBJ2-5	CAPSGLETQYF	TGTGCCCCCTCAGGGTTGGAGACCCAGTACTTC
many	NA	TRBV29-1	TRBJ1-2	CSAQIGQVHPSNYGYTF	TGCAGCGCTCAAATCGGACAAGTTCATCCGTCTAACTATGGCTACACCTTC
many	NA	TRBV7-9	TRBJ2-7	CASSLSGRGQYF	TGTGCCAGCAGCTTATCAGGGAGAGGACAGTACTTC
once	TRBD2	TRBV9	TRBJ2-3	CASSARTSGSIDTQYF	TGTGCCAGCAGCGCCCGGACTAGCGGGAGTATAGATACGCAGTATTTT
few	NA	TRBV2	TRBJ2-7	CASSDGGYSYEQYF	TGTGCCAGCAGTGATGGGGGGTACTCCTACGAGCAGTACTTC
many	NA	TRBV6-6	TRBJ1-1	CASSYSQDTEAFF	TGTGCCAGCAGTTACTCCCAGGACACTGAAGCTTTCTTT
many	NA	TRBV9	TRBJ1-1	CASSPPYGGLNTEAFF	TGTGCCAGCAGCCCACCGTACGGGGGGTTGAACACTGAAGCTTTCTTT
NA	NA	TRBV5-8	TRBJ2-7	CASSSTVRFYEQCF	TGTGCCAGCAGCTCTACCGTAAGGTTCTACGAGCAGTGCTTC
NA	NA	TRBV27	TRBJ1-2	CASRLGNRADGYTF	TGTGCCAGCCGTTTAGGTAACAGGGCGGATGGCTACACCTTC